Sequencing of this T cell receptor beta chain was carried out in a study of response to subunit inactivated influenza vaccine. TCRdb used MiXCR to reprocess the RT-PCR reads, holding one entry per CDR3 protein. Here the sample spans about 500,000 distinct CDR3 sequences, approximately 7.2% being singletons. This clonotype was counted between two and nine times. Its antigen is unknown. Broader study findings: Every seasonal influenza vaccination brings in few new T cells, the authors suggested.

Here the sequenced sample was PBMCs from blood, taken 23 months after vaccination. This TCR was recovered from a man between 50 and 75 years old who received an inactivated influenza vaccine.

The CDR3 loop reads CSARGWEYQETQYF. CDR3 DNA: TGCAGTGCTCGAGGCTGGGAGTACCAAGAGACCCAGTACTTC. The genes are TRBV20-1 and TRBJ2-5; a possible D gene is TRBD2 (5 bases). V was clipped by 5 bases and J by 0 bases, with 13 bases between them. Germline assignment: CDR1 DFQATT and CDR2 SNEGSKA (reference sequence). The CDR3 length is 14 residues.